Listed here are 7 T cell receptor beta chains from one sample, sequenced in a study of cytomegalovirus exposure and HLA in healthy donors. PCR amplification relied on 60 Vbeta primers (plus 13 Jbeta primers). The data were produced by immunoSEQ multiplex PCR, yet TCRdb's version contains in-frame clones alone and is incomplete. The sample lists roughly 220,000 clones, around 86% occurring once. The sequenced material came from PBMCs. The receptors come from a woman aged 40 to 49 in good health and CMV-seronegative.

The chain has TRBV29-1 and TRBJ1-3; 7 bases are a match to TRBD1. The CDR3 runs to 13 residues. Germline loops: CDR1 SQVTM, CDR2 ANQGSEA. Germline trimming cut 5 bases from V and 1 base from J; bases unmatched to any gene: 2. Here the CDR3 reads CSVQGVSGNTIYF. In DNA, the CDR3 is TGCAGCGTTCAGGGGGTATCTGGAAACACCATATATTTT.

CDR3 loop: CASSQQGGEAFF. The CDR3 coding sequence is TGTGCCAGCAGCCAGCAGGGTGGTGAAGCTTTCTTT. The chain uses TRBV7-3 and TRBJ1-1; D possibly corresponds to TRBD1 (5 bases). The CDR3 consists of 12 residues. The V end lost 5 bases, the J end lost 7 bases, and 11 bases lay between the germline ends. The germline gives CDR1 SGHTA, CDR2 FQGTGA.

The chain couples TRBV19 to TRBJ2-1; a possible D gene is TRBD1 (5 bases). CDR1 LNHDA and CDR2 SQIVND come from the germline V gene (reference sequence). The germline V and J ends were trimmed by 1 base and 7 bases, with 14 bases remaining between them. This CDR3 has 15 residues. The CDR3 reads CASSIGSGKGNEQFF. The DNA for the CDR3 is TGTGCCAGTAGTATAGGGTCAGGGAAAGGAAATGAGCAGTTCTTC.

A single count supports this clone. The chain has TRBV5-1 and TRBJ2-7; D might be TRBD2 (5 bases). Trimming left V 0 bases short and J 0 bases short, with 7 bases between. This CDR3 is built from 14 residues. Germline V gene data show CDR1 as SGHRS and CDR2 as YFSETQ. CDR3 protein: CASSLDGNSYEQYF. CDR3 coding DNA: TGCGCCAGCAGCTTGGACGGGAACTCCTACGAGCAGTACTTC. The complete variable domain, with remaining parts taken from reference TRBV5-1 and TRBJ2-7, reads KAGVTQTPRYLIKTRGQQVTLSCSPISGHRSVSWYQQTPGQGLQFLFEYFSETQRNKGNFPGRFSGRQFSNSRSEMNVSTLELGDSALYLCASSLDGNSYEQYFGPGTRLTVT.

This chain connects TRBV25-1 to TRBJ2-7, with 10 nucleotides matching TRBD1. In germline, CDR1 is MGHDK, CDR2 SYGVNS. This CDR3 has 14 amino acids. Trimming at V came to 8 bases and at J to 5 bases, leaving 9 bases not matched to a gene. CDR3 in DNA: TGTGCCAGCCATGATGACAGGGGGCTTAACGAGCAGTACTTC. Protein: CASHDDRGLNEQYF.

V is TRBV30 and J is TRBJ2-7; D is possibly TRBD2 (5 bases). Germline CDR1 is GTSNPN and CDR2 is SVGIG (reference sequence). V shed 7 bases and J shed 4 bases, with 26 bases lying between them. CDR3 length equals 16 residues. CDR3 in DNA: TGTGCCTCGAAAGATGGGCAGGCCACCAGGAGGTACGAGCAGTACTTC. Its translation: CASKDGQATRRYEQYF.

The V and J genes are TRBV6-1 and TRBJ2-7; TRBD2 aligns across 11 bases. In germline, CDR1 is MNHNS, CDR2 SASEGT. J lost 2 bases, V lost 1 base, and 1 base had no gene match. The CDR3 is made up of 15 amino acids. The CDR3 DNA follows: TGTGCCAGCAGTGAAGTACTAGCGGGAGCCTACGAGCAGTACTTC. It encodes CASSEVLAGAYEQYF.